Below, 23 T cell receptor beta chains from the same sample are listed, as sequenced in a study of cytomegalovirus exposure and HLA in healthy donors. This PCR relied on a set of 60 Vbeta primers and 13 Jbeta primers. Generated by immunoSEQ multiplex PCR, the TCRdb table keeps only in-frame clones and is missing some. Here the sample spans under 200,000 clones, about four fifths being singletons. The sequenced sample was PBMCs. The receptors were gathered from a man younger than 45 in good health and CMV-seronegative.

This clone was detected only a few times. The genes are TRBV5-6 and TRBJ2-7, with a tentative D call TRBD1 (6 bases). The V gene's germline CDR1 is SGHDT and CDR2 YYEEEE. Trimming stripped 4 bases from V and 2 bases from J, with 19 bases between. The CDR3 extends over 16 amino acids. The chain's CDR3 is CASSRDIGFVTYEQYF. The DNA for the CDR3 is TGTGCCAGCAGCAGGGACATCGGGTTCGTTACCTACGAGCAGTACTTC.

This rearrangement joins TRBV27 to TRBJ2-3; TRBD1 matches at 7 bases. CDR3 length equals 16 residues. V was pared by 1 base and J by 4 bases, with 8 bases of the junction left unmatched. CDR1 is MNHEY and CDR2 is SMNVEV in the germline V gene (reference sequence). CDR3 amino acids: CASSLLGTDNPDTQYF. Written as DNA, the CDR3 is TGTGCCAGCAGTTTATTAGGGACAGATAATCCAGATACGCAGTATTTT.

This sequence joins TRBV5-5 and TRBJ1-5; the match to TRBD1 covers 7 bases. The ends lost 4 bases at V and 2 bases at J; junction bases unmatched: 6. The germline gives CDR1 SGHKS, CDR2 YYEKEE (reference sequence). The CDR3 length is 15 residues. The CDR3 coding sequence is TGTGCCAGCAGCCCTTCCGGGACAGGCAATCAGCCCCAGCATTTT. It specifies CASSPSGTGNQPQHF.

This clone has only one observation. The CDR3 sequence: CASSFGPGLNQPQHF. The CDR3 DNA follows: TGTGCCAGCAGCTTTGGCCCCGGACTCAATCAGCCCCAGCATTTT. The chain employs TRBV7-2 and TRBJ1-5, with D hard to call. CDR1 is SGHTA, CDR2 FQGNSA, per germline. This CDR3 has 15 amino acids. V was clipped by 3 bases and J by 3 bases, with 12 bases between them.

The chain recombines TRBV6-5 with TRBJ1-4; 8 positions agree with TRBD1. The CDR3 contains 15 residues. With V trimmed by 2 bases and J by 8 bases, 7 bases remained unmatched. Germline CDR1 is MNHEY and CDR2 is SVGAGI. DNA of the CDR3: TGTGCCAGCAGTTACCAAGGGACAGGCGGGGAAAAACTGTTTTTT. Translation gives CASSYQGTGGEKLFF.

CDR3 in DNA: TGTGCCAGCAGCTTAAGGGTTAGCGGGAGGAGCTCCTACAATGAGCAGTTCTTC. Protein product: CASSLRVSGRSSYNEQFF. The rearrangement joins TRBV7-3 to TRBJ2-1; TRBD2 aligns across 10 bases. After removal of 1 base from V and 0 bases from J, the junction contained 6 bases not matched to a gene. Germline loops: CDR1 SGHTA, CDR2 FQGTGA. The CDR3 has 18 amino acids.

This chain uses TRBV15 with TRBJ2-7; TRBD2 might be the D (6 bases). Germline V lookup: CDR1 LNHNV, CDR2 YYDKDF (reference sequence). CDR3 size: 15 residues. Trimming took off 1 base at V and 1 base at J, with 11 bases between the two ends. CDR3 protein: CATSRVGAGSYEQYF. The CDR3 nucleotides read TGTGCCACCAGCAGAGTAGGGGCGGGATCCTACGAGCAGTACTTC.

The gene calls are TRBV11-3 and TRBJ1-1; D is ambiguous. CDR3 size: 11 residues. V lost 4 bases and J 3 bases, leaving 3 bases between the germline ends. CDR1 is SGHNT, CDR2 YENEEA, per germline. The CDR3 coding sequence is TGTGCCAGCAGCTCCGACACTGAAGCTTTCTTT. It is translated as CASSSDTEAFF.

This chain links TRBV28 with TRBJ2-5, with D tentatively TRBD2 (5 bases). Trimming removed 7 bases at V and 2 bases at J, with 14 bases between. Germline values: CDR1 MDHEN, CDR2 SYDVKM. The CDR3 extends over 14 amino acids. The CDR3: CASTSIGEQETQYF. CDR3 coding DNA: TGTGCCAGCACCTCTATTGGGGAGCAAGAGACCCAGTACTTC.

V is TRBV6-5 and J is TRBJ2-5; 8 bases fit TRBD2. Germline values: CDR1 MNHEY, CDR2 SVGAGI. CDR3 length: 14 residues. With 6 bases clipped from V and 2 bases from J, the junction kept 5 bases outside the gene matches. CDR3 residues: CASSRGGPQETQYF. The CDR3 nucleotides read TGTGCCAGCAGCCGGGGGGGGCCTCAAGAGACCCAGTACTTC.

The chain couples TRBV30 to TRBJ2-1, with a weak D call TRBD1 (6 bases). CDR1 is GTSNPN, CDR2 SVGIG, per germline (reference sequence). This CDR3 is 13 amino acids long. Trimming left V 2 bases short and J 5 bases short, with 10 bases between. The CDR3: CAWSPRQDNEQFF. The CDR3 bases are TGTGCCTGGAGTCCTCGACAGGACAATGAGCAGTTCTTC.

This chain joins TRBV19 and TRBJ1-2, with a possible D match to TRBD1 (6 bases). This CDR3 is 14 amino acids long. V dropped 7 bases and J dropped 6 bases, with 18 bases sitting between them. Germline-derived CDR1 and CDR2 are LNHDA and SQIVND (reference sequence). CDR3 in DNA: TGTGCCAGTATCCCCTCGGACAGAGTAGATGGCTACACCTTC. Translation gives CASIPSDRVDGYTF.

This chain links TRBV27 with TRBJ2-3; the D gene is possibly TRBD2 (6 bases). Deletions cut 3 bases from V and 6 bases from J, with 16 bases between. This CDR3 comprises 15 residues. CDR1 and CDR2 (germline): MNHEY, SMNVEV (reference sequence). CDR3 region: CASSFYLGEVDTQYF. CDR3 bases: TGTGCCAGCAGTTTTTATTTAGGGGAGGTGGATACGCAGTATTTT.

Only one count was recorded for this clone. The chain links TRBV7-2 to TRBJ2-3; D may be TRBD2 (6 bases). CDR1 is SGHTA and CDR2 is FQGNSA in the germline V gene. V gave up 3 bases and J gave up 1 base, with 20 bases separating them. The CDR3 has 18 amino acids. The CDR3 spells CASSLGLAFTLGTDTQYF. The CDR3 nucleotides read TGTGCCAGCAGCTTGGGTCTAGCGTTTACGTTGGGCACAGATACGCAGTATTTT.

V gene TRBV6-6 combines with J gene TRBJ2-7, with TRBD1 matching 7 bases. The length of the CDR3 is 15 residues. CDR1 and CDR2 from the germline V gene are MNHNY and SVGAGI (reference sequence). Unmatched junction bases numbered 9, after V lost 6 bases and J lost 1 base. The CDR3 here is CASSRTLDRSYEQYF. The CDR3 DNA sequence: TGTGCCAGCAGCCGAACCTTGGACAGGTCCTACGAGCAGTACTTC.

This clone was counted a few times. The chain is built from TRBV5-4 and TRBJ2-7; perhaps TRBD1 as D (6 bases). Trimming removed 5 bases from V and 2 bases from J, with 14 bases in between. Germline CDR1 and CDR2: SGHNT and YYREEE (reference sequence). CDR3 length: 14 residues. The CDR3 DNA reads TGTGCCAGCAGTGATGGGGGCTACCCCTACGAGCAGTACTTC. This codes for CASSDGGYPYEQYF.

This sequence joins TRBV9 and TRBJ1-4; 7 nucleotides match TRBD1. Germline V gene data show CDR1 as SGDLS and CDR2 as YYNGEE. This CDR3 contains 15 residues. With V trimmed by 4 bases and J by 4 bases, 7 bases remained unmatched. CDR3 coding DNA: TGTGCCAGCAGCACCCCGGGACAGCATAATGAAAAACTGTTTTTT. Amino acid sequence: CASSTPGQHNEKLFF.

The chain links TRBV4-1 to TRBJ2-3; the match to TRBD2 covers 8 bases. The CDR3 covers 16 residues. Germline V gene sequence: CDR1 MGHRA, CDR2 YSYEKL. The ends lost 3 bases at V and 0 bases at J; junction bases unmatched: 5. Here the CDR3 DNA reads TGCGCCAGCAGCCAGATCGGGGGGGTAAGCACAGATACGCAGTATTTT. Its translation is CASSQIGGVSTDTQYF.

This clone was observed a few times. The chain employs TRBV25-1 and TRBJ2-3; no definite D call. The CDR3 length is 13 residues. V was shortened by 2 bases and J by 1 base, with 4 bases between the two germline ends. Germline CDR1 and CDR2: MGHDK and SYGVNS. The CDR3 bases are TGTGCCAGCAGTGAACTAGGCACAGATACGCAGTATTTT. Translated: CASSELGTDTQYF.

The V gene is TRBV5-1, the J gene TRBJ1-6; 7 nucleotides agree with TRBD1. This CDR3 is built from 15 residues. J gave up 14 bases and V 4 bases, and 15 bases lay outside the gene matches. CDR1 is SGHRS, CDR2 YFSETQ, per germline. In DNA, the CDR3 is TGCGCCAGCAGCCCGGAGGGACAGCGCCCTGGGTCCCTCCACTTT. Translated, it gives CASSPEGQRPGSLHF.

V and J are TRBV5-1 and TRBJ2-3; D gene uncertain. Between the trimmed V and J ends, which lost 4 bases and 2 bases, there was a span of 5 bases. This CDR3 contains 12 residues. Germline assignment: CDR1 SGHRS and CDR2 YFSETQ. The CDR3: CASSPNTDTQYF. CDR3 coding DNA: TGCGCCAGCAGCCCCAACACAGATACGCAGTATTTT. The entire variable domain, with the rest obtained from reference TRBV5-1 and TRBJ2-3, is as follows: KAGVTQTPRYLIKTRGQQVTLSCSPISGHRSVSWYQQTPGQGLQFLFEYFSETQRNKGNFPGRFSGRQFSNSRSEMNVSTLELGDSALYLCASSPNTDTQYFGPGTRLTVL.

A few counts support this clone. The chain is built from TRBV5-1 and TRBJ2-7; 9 bases line up with TRBD2. CDR3 length equals 15 residues. After removal of 6 bases from V and 6 bases from J, the junction contained 13 bases not matched to a gene. In germline, CDR1 is SGHRS, CDR2 YFSETQ. The CDR3 here is CASTPQLAGVGEQYF. The CDR3 DNA follows: TGCGCCAGCACACCACAATTAGCGGGAGTCGGCGAGCAGTACTTC.

This chain uses TRBV7-3 with TRBJ1-1; no clear D. This CDR3 is 13 amino acids long. Germline loops: CDR1 SGHTA, CDR2 FQGTGA. The V gene lost 2 bases and the J gene lost 3 bases, with 7 bases spanning the gap. DNA of the CDR3: TGTGCCAGCAGCTTAGTTTCGGACACTGAAGCTTTCTTT. This translates into CASSLVSDTEAFF.